The 9 T cell receptor beta chains reported below all come from one sample, sequenced in a study of response to subunit inactivated influenza vaccine (dated by TCRdb to between 2018 and 2020). The library relied on RT-PCR. The data were produced on an Illumina HiSeq 2500. TCRdb itself trimmed the public reads at Q25 with fastp, ran MiXCR and retained productive beta chains. All rows with the same CDR3 protein become a single entry with the most common DNA and genes. Within this sample are approximately 500,000 distinct CDR3 sequences, with around 21% of them counted one time only. Clones ranked in the top ten supply 2.8% of the sample. These records were also assigned to another study, of T cells expressing NK-cell markers. The second study's paper adds: TCR beta cDNA libraries were made by 5'RACE template switching that added a universal primer site and unique molecular identifiers.

The sequencing here drew on CD4+ T cells sorted from PBMCs, taken roughly 13 days after vaccination. These TCRs come from a man aged 50-59 years who received an inactivated influenza vaccine. Donor details come from another sample of the same person, matched by shared clones.

A few counts support this clonotype. The J gene is TRBJ2-1, the V gene TRBV3-1, with TRBD2 matching 9 bases. Trimming took 4 bases from V and 10 from J; bases not matched to a gene: 2. Looked up from germline, CDR1 is LGHDT and CDR2 is YNNKEL (reference sequence). This CDR3 has 12 residues. The CDR3, as DNA: TGTGCCAGCAGCCCAAGCGGGAGGGAGCAGTTCTTC. Translated: CASSPSGREQFF.

V gene TRBV28 combines with J gene TRBJ2-4; 8 bases match TRBD1. This CDR3 is 14 amino acids long. V was clipped by 6 bases and J by 11 bases; unmatched bases: 12. CDR1 and CDR2 (germline): MDHEN, SYDVKM. DNA of the CDR3: TGTGCCAGCAGCACTCCCCAGGGGGCCCGTTTTCAGTACTTC. It encodes CASSTPQGARFQYF.

This clonotype was observed a few times. V and J are TRBV4-1 and TRBJ1-1, with TRBD1 identical over 7 bases. With 0 bases clipped from V and 10 bases from J, the junction kept 2 bases outside the gene matches. The CDR3 loop spans 12 amino acids. Germline loops: CDR1 MGHRA, CDR2 YSYEKL. CDR3 region: CASSQEQGTAFF. DNA for the CDR3: TGCGCCAGCAGCCAAGAACAGGGGACAGCTTTCTTT.

CDR3 sequence (DNA): TGCAGCGTTGACGGTCAGACCCTTTACAATGAGCAGTTCTTC. It codes for CSVDGQTLYNEQFF. J is TRBJ2-1 and V is TRBV29-1; no firm D call. There are 14 residues in the CDR3. Germline loops: CDR1 SQVTM, CDR2 ANQGSEA. V shed 3 bases and J shed 4 bases, with 13 bases lying between them.

This clonotype occurred many times. V is TRBV7-2 and J is TRBJ2-5; TRBD2 matches 12 bases. Germline assignment: CDR1 SGHTA and CDR2 FQGNSA. CDR3 length: 14 amino acids. Germline trimming cut 6 bases from V and 6 bases from J; bases unmatched to any gene: 5. This CDR3 is CASRPTSGGKTQYF. CDR3 nucleotide sequence: TGTGCCAGCAGACCGACTAGCGGGGGCAAGACCCAGTACTTC.

The table lists this clonotype with a few counts. The V and J genes are TRBV5-4 and TRBJ2-2; the match to TRBD2 covers 12 bases. The V gene's germline CDR1 is SGHNT and CDR2 YYREEE (reference sequence). V dropped 2 bases and J dropped 1; count of bases not matched to a gene: 9. The CDR3 has 19 amino acids. The CDR3, as DNA: TGTGCCAGCAGCTTACGACTAGCGGGGGCCTTGGGGAACACCGGGGAGCTGTTTTTT. As protein: CASSLRLAGALGNTGELFF. The entire variable domain, with the rest obtained from reference TRBV5-4 and TRBJ2-2, is as follows: ETGVTQSPTHLIKTRGQQVTLRCSSQSGHNTVSWYQQALGQGPQFIFQYYREEENGRGNFPPRFSGLQFPNYSSELNVNALELDDSALYLCASSLRLAGALGNTGELFFGEGSRLTVL.

The genes are TRBV4-2 and TRBJ2-7, with TRBD1 as a possible D gene (5 bases). Trimming took 0 bases from V and 4 from J, leaving 13 bases between them. The CDR3 is made up of 15 amino acids. Germline-derived CDR1 and CDR2 are LGHNA and YNFKEQ. The CDR3 DNA reads as TGTGCCAGCAGCCAAGAGGCCTATCAGGGTTACGAGCAGTACTTC. This sequence encodes CASSQEAYQGYEQYF.

The chain couples TRBV4-3 to TRBJ1-2; D is possibly TRBD1 (5 bases). The CDR3 is 14 amino acids. Trimming left V 0 bases short and J 6 bases short, with 11 bases between. From germline, CDR1 is LGHNA and CDR2 YSLEER. The CDR3, as DNA: TGCGCCAGCAGCCAAGAGTCGCCAGGGAATGGCTACACCTTC. It yields the protein CASSQESPGNGYTF.

This chain joins TRBV7-8 and TRBJ1-5, with 9 bases matching TRBD1. V was pared by 5 bases and J by 0 bases, with 5 bases of the junction left unmatched. Germline V gene data show CDR1 as SGHVS and CDR2 as FQNEAQ. This CDR3 is 16 amino acids long. The CDR3 DNA is TGTGCCAGCAGCCGGGACAGGGTATATAGCAATCAGCCCCAGCATTTT. Residues: CASSRDRVYSNQPQHF.